What follows are 20 T cell receptor beta chains derived from one specimen sequenced in a study of neurological immune-mediated disorders. TCRdb processed the 5' RACE reads anew with MiXCR; each CDR3 protein has one entry. The sample carries tens of thousands of distinct CDR3 sequences, around 3.6% recorded once. The sample consisted of PBMCs. The receptors originated from a woman aged 45 to 65 with multiple sclerosis.

This clonotype was found many times. This chain joins TRBV7-8 and TRBJ2-7, with TRBD1 identical over 8 bases. Germline loops: CDR1 SGHVS, CDR2 FQNEAQ. The CDR3 is made up of 14 amino acids. With 5 bases clipped from V and 4 bases from J, the junction kept 7 bases outside the gene matches. The DNA of the CDR3 is TGTGCCAGCAGCATAACAGGGGGTGGATACGAGCAGTACTTC. It translates to CASSITGGGYEQYF. The entire variable domain, with the rest obtained from reference TRBV7-8 and TRBJ2-7, is as follows: GAGVSQSPRYKVAKRGQDVALRCDPISGHVSLFWYQQALGQGPEFLTYFQNEAQLDKSGLPSDRFFAERPEGSVSTLKIQRTQQEDSAVYLCASSITGGGYEQYFGPGTRLTVT.

The sample holds many counts of this clonotype. This chain joins TRBV20-1 and TRBJ2-7; 7 bases line up with TRBD1. CDR1 and CDR2 (germline): DFQATT, SNEGSKA (reference sequence). V shed 0 bases and J 3 bases; nucleotides not matched to a gene: 5. The CDR3 has 14 amino acids. CDR3 in amino acids: CSARDFTGVYEQYF. The CDR3 nucleotides read TGCAGTGCTAGAGATTTTACAGGGGTCTACGAGCAGTACTTC.

At least ten counts were recorded for this clonotype. The V gene is TRBV10-1, the J gene TRBJ2-2, with 9 positions matching TRBD1. The CDR3 sequence is 17 residues long. The ends lost 4 bases at V and 4 bases at J; junction bases unmatched: 10. The germline V gene has CDR1 WNHNN and CDR2 SYGVQD (reference sequence). The CDR3 DNA sequence: TGCGCCAGCAGTGGAGTTTTGGGACAGGGCGGCACCGGGGAGCTGTTTTTT. Translation: CASSGVLGQGGTGELFF.

This clonotype was seen at least ten times. This chain joins TRBV7-6 and TRBJ2-7; D unresolved. The CDR3 consists of 13 residues. CDR1 is SGHVS and CDR2 is FNYEAQ in the germline V gene. V was cut by 2 bases and J by 2 bases, with 7 bases left in between. In nucleotides, the CDR3 is TGTGCCAGCAGCTTAAGTCCCACCTACGAGCAGTACTTC. Translation gives CASSLSPTYEQYF.

This clonotype appeared many times. The genes are TRBV12-3 or TRBV12-4 and TRBJ1-6; D may be TRBD1 (5 bases). With 0 bases removed from V and 11 bases from J, the gap between germline ends came to 14 bases. The CDR3 loop spans 15 amino acids. Written as DNA, the CDR3 is TGTGCCAGCAGTTTAGCCGACCGGGGCTCGACACCCCTCCACTTT. It yields the protein CASSLADRGSTPLHF.

This clonotype occurred many times. The rearrangement uses TRBV7-2 and TRBJ1-2; D gene unclear. This CDR3 has 13 residues. Germline CDR1 is SGHTA and CDR2 is FQGNSA. Trimming removed 3 bases from V and 5 bases from J, with 10 bases in between. The CDR3 nucleotides read TGTGCCAGCAGCTTTGGCTCGCGGTATGGCTACACCTTC. It encodes CASSFGSRYGYTF.

This clonotype has ten or more counts. This rearrangement joins TRBV5-1 to TRBJ2-7, with a weak D call TRBD1 (6 bases). This CDR3 region has 17 residues. The V end was cut by 5 bases, the J end by 5 bases, with 26 bases between. The germline CDR1 and CDR2 sequences are SGHRS and YFSETQ. As DNA, the CDR3 is TGCGCCAGCAGGACAAAAACAGGGTCTCCGGGTATAGACGAGCAGTACTTC. This encodes CASRTKTGSPGIDEQYF.

This clonotype is termed medium-sized (0.01 to 0.1%). The chain combines TRBV9 with TRBJ2-5; 8 bases match TRBD2. The CDR3 loop spans 17 amino acids. After removal of 0 bases from V and 2 bases from J, the junction contained 9 bases not matched to a gene. The germline CDR1 and CDR2 sequences are SGDLS and YYNGEE. CDR3 residues: CASSVAPSTSGQETQYF. CDR3 sequence (DNA): TGTGCCAGCAGCGTAGCCCCCAGTACTAGCGGACAAGAGACCCAGTACTTC.

The table lists this clonotype with many counts. This chain joins TRBV10-3 and TRBJ1-5; perhaps TRBD1 as D (5 bases). V shed 3 bases and J shed 6 bases, with 15 bases lying between them. The V gene's germline CDR1 is ENHRY and CDR2 SYGVKD. The CDR3 contains 15 residues. The CDR3 DNA sequence: TGTGCCATCAGTGAATCGGGATACGGGGGTCAGCCCCAGCATTTT. Protein: CAISESGYGGQPQHF.

This clonotype showed up many times. The chain is built from TRBV20-1 and TRBJ1-1, with 8 bases that match TRBD1. Trimming took 0 bases from V and 3 from J; bases not matched to a gene: 9. The germline gives CDR1 DFQATT, CDR2 SNEGSKA (reference sequence). The CDR3 loop spans 16 amino acids. CDR3 coding DNA: TGCAGTGCTAGAGATTTGGGGGACAGGCTAGACACTGAAGCTTTCTTT. It is translated as CSARDLGDRLDTEAFF.

This clonotype was observed at least ten times. Relative to the germline gene, one junction end is altered; a read error may explain this. J is TRBJ2-7 and V is TRBV5-1, with 7 positions matching TRBD1. Germline V gene sequence: CDR1 SGHRS, CDR2 YFSETQ. The CDR3 runs to 14 residues. CDR3 in amino acids: CASSLGQRVYVQYF. The CDR3, as DNA: TGCGCCAGCAGCCTGGGACAGAGGGTCTACGTGCAGTACTTC.

The chain links TRBV5-1 to TRBJ2-3; 8 nucleotides agree with TRBD2. The CDR3 length is 18 residues. Germline V gene data show CDR1 as SGHRS and CDR2 as YFSETQ. V gave up 3 bases and J gave up 4 bases; unmatched junction bases: 16. The CDR3 loop reads CASSSTGKAGVWADTQYF. In DNA form, the CDR3 reads TGCGCCAGCAGCTCCACAGGGAAAGCGGGGGTGTGGGCAGATACGCAGTATTTT.

This clonotype was counted many times. The rearrangement joins TRBV4-3 to TRBJ2-2; D uncertain. Trimming stripped 2 bases from V and 2 bases from J, with 6 bases between. This CDR3 is built from 14 residues. Germline V gene lookup returns CDR1 LGHNA and CDR2 YSLEER. The CDR3 protein is CASSQTSNTGELFF. The DNA for the CDR3 is TGCGCCAGCAGCCAAACAAGTAACACCGGGGAGCTGTTTTTT.

This clonotype was seen many times. An end of the junction does not agree with germline; a read error may underlie this. The rearrangement links TRBV20-1 to TRBJ1-1, with 7 positions matching TRBD1. The CDR3 contains 14 residues. The germline CDR1 and CDR2 sequences are DFQATT and SNEGSKA (reference sequence). DNA for the CDR3: TGCAGTGCGAGAGAACAGGGGACGGGCACTGAAGCTTTCTTT. It encodes CSAREQGTGTEAFF.

Many counts were recorded for this clonotype. The gene calls are TRBV5-1 and TRBJ2-7; D is unresolved. Per the germline V gene, CDR1 is SGHRS and CDR2 is YFSETQ. V was pared by 5 bases and J by 0 bases, with 3 bases between. The CDR3 has 11 amino acids. The CDR3 DNA reads as TGCGCCAGCAGGTCCTCCTACGAGCAGTACTTC. Its protein product is CASRSSYEQYF.

In this sample, this clonotype turned up a few times. V gene TRBV18 combines with J gene TRBJ1-4; D unclear. The V gene lost 3 bases and the J gene lost 3 bases, with 17 bases spanning the gap. Germline CDR1 is KGHSH and CDR2 is LQKENI. The CDR3 length is 17 residues. DNA of the CDR3: TGTGCCAGCTCACCGCGGGTCCTGAGGGCGGCTAATGAAAAACTGTTTTTT. Its translation: CASSPRVLRAANEKLFF.

CDR3 bases: TGTGCCAGCAGTTTATATGCTAGCGGGGGGGCTATATATCGCTACGAGCAGTACTTC. Protein sequence: CASSLYASGGAIYRYEQYF. This chain joins TRBV27 and TRBJ2-7, with TRBD2 identical over 12 bases. The germline V gene encodes CDR1 MNHEY and CDR2 SMNVEV (reference sequence). After removal of 1 base from V and 3 bases from J, the junction contained 13 bases not matched to a gene. CDR3 length: 19 residues.

This clonotype was recorded many times. V and J are TRBV5-1 and TRBJ2-3, with 10 bases identical to TRBD2. V lost 2 bases to trimming and J lost 2 bases; unmatched junction nucleotides: 2. This CDR3 has 15 amino acids. Germline V lookup: CDR1 SGHRS, CDR2 YFSETQ. CDR3 nucleotide sequence: TGCGCCAGCAGCTTCGGACTAGCGGTCACAGATACGCAGTATTTT. Residues: CASSFGLAVTDTQYF.

In regard to this clonotype: With a much larger clone just one base away, this may be a read error. This sequence joins TRBV20-1 and TRBJ2-7; TRBD2 matches at 11 bases. CDR3 length: 15 residues. J lost 4 bases, V lost 1 base, and 6 bases had no gene match. From germline, CDR1 is DFQATT and CDR2 SNEGSKA (reference sequence). The CDR3 nucleotides are TGCAGTGCTAGAGTACTAGCGGGGGATATATACGAGCAGTACTTC. Residues: CSARVLAGDIYEQYF.

This clonotype was observed many times. One junction end disagrees with the germline gene, perhaps due to a read error. The V gene is TRBV7-9, the J gene TRBJ1-1; D unresolved. The CDR3 runs to 12 residues. In germline, CDR1 is SEHNR, CDR2 FQNEAQ (reference sequence). The CDR3 nucleotides are TGTGCCAGCAGCTTACCCCCTCGATTAGGCGACTTT. Its translation: CASSLPPRLGDF.